One and the same sample provided the 14 T cell receptor beta chains below, sequenced in a study of blood T cell repertoires in COVID-19 (dated by TCRdb to 2020 to 2021). The library was made by the immunoSEQ multiplex PCR assay. TCRdb took over this immuneACCESS table, retaining in-frame rearrangements with V and J assigned. Such tables are incomplete; in checked studies, under half of the missing clones stem from an unresolved V gene, and the remainder is unexplained. This sample comprises around 200,000 clones, 80% to 90% of them detected only once. Of the sample, over 9.5% is held by the ten largest clones. The sequenced material came from peripheral blood. The receptor set was obtained from a human donor with active or convalescent COVID-19. The donor label of this sample is uncertain.

This chain joins TRBV5-6 and TRBJ1-6; 12 bases fit TRBD1. CDR1 and CDR2 from the germline V gene are SGHDT and YYEEEE. This CDR3 is built from 19 residues. V was clipped by 7 bases and J by 0 bases; unmatched bases: 11. CDR3 loop: CASLRWDRGRSSYNSPLHF. In nucleotides, the CDR3 is TGTGCCAGCCTCCGTTGGGACAGGGGGCGTAGCTCCTATAATTCACCCCTCCACTTT. Combining the CDR3 with reference TRBV5-6 and TRBJ1-6 gives the whole variable domain DAGVTQSPTHLIKTRGQQVTLRCSPKSGHDTVSWYQQALGQGPQFIFQYYEEEERQRGNFPDRFSGHQFPNYSSELNVNALLLGDSALYLCASLRWDRGRSSYNSPLHFGNGTRLTVT.

This clone was picked up a small number of times. This chain uses TRBV28 with TRBJ1-2; D is unresolved. Germline V gene lookup returns CDR1 MDHEN and CDR2 SYDVKM. The CDR3 runs 15 residues. V lost 6 bases and J 6 bases, leaving 20 bases between the germline ends. CDR3: CASSPTGLAGDGYTF. CDR3 in DNA: TGTGCCAGCAGCCCGACTGGGTTAGCGGGTGATGGCTACACCTTC.

A few counts support this clone. The chain employs TRBV6-5 and TRBJ1-1; D may be TRBD1 (6 bases). The V end lost 7 bases, the J end lost 5 bases, and 14 bases lay between the germline ends. This CDR3 spans 13 amino acids. Germline V gene lookup returns CDR1 MNHEY and CDR2 SVGAGI. The CDR3 DNA sequence: TGTGCCAGCACCCCCGACAGGAGGACTGAAGCTTTCTTT. This codes for CASTPDRRTEAFF.

The V call is TRBV9, the J call TRBJ2-5, with D perhaps matching TRBD2 (7 bases). The CDR3 is 16 residues long. Trimming pared 0 bases from V and 5 bases from J, leaving 17 bases between. Germline assignment: CDR1 SGDLS and CDR2 YYNGEE. The CDR3: CASSVEWGGPLETQYF. The CDR3 nucleotides read TGTGCCAGCAGCGTAGAATGGGGGGGGCCGCTCGAGACCCAGTACTTC.

This chain links TRBV28 with TRBJ1-2, with TRBD1 identical over 9 bases. Germline CDR1 is MDHEN and CDR2 is SYDVKM. The CDR3 is made up of 15 amino acids. Trimming at V came to 6 bases and at J to 5 bases, leaving 10 bases not matched to a gene. The CDR3 coding sequence is TGTGCCAGCAGGGAGAGACAGGGGGGCCGATATGGCTACACCTTC. This encodes CASRERQGGRYGYTF.

The chain uses TRBV5-4 and TRBJ2-3; maybe TRBD2 (5 bases). Per germline, CDR1 SGHNT and CDR2 YYREEE (reference sequence). V shed 4 bases and J shed 3 bases, with 18 bases lying between them. The CDR3 is made up of 16 amino acids. In DNA form, the CDR3 reads TGTGCCAGCAGCCACGGAGGCCAGACCGGGACAGATACGCAGTATTTT. It yields the protein CASSHGGQTGTDTQYF. Drawing the rest from reference TRBV5-4 and TRBJ2-3, the complete variable domain is ETGVTQSPTHLIKTRGQQVTLRCSSQSGHNTVSWYQQALGQGPQFIFQYYREEENGRGNFPPRFSGLQFPNYSSELNVNALELDDSALYLCASSHGGQTGTDTQYFGPGTRLTVL.

The gene calls are TRBV7-9 and TRBJ2-2, with TRBD1 matching 8 bases. V lost 2 bases to trimming and J lost 4 bases; unmatched junction nucleotides: 9. The CDR3 extends over 17 amino acids. Germline V gene data show CDR1 as SEHNR and CDR2 as FQNEAQ (reference sequence). CDR3 sequence reads: CASSLKGRGRPTGELFF. The CDR3 DNA reads as TGTGCCAGCAGCTTAAAGGGCAGGGGGCGCCCCACCGGGGAGCTGTTTTTT.

This clone has a handful of counts. This sequence joins TRBV25-1 and TRBJ2-2, with TRBD1 matching 8 bases. The CDR3 length is 16 residues. Germline CDR1 and CDR2: MGHDK and SYGVNS. J was trimmed by 1 base and V by 7 bases; bases with no gene match: 8. The CDR3 protein is CASNGKTGGNTGELFF. In DNA form, the CDR3 reads TGTGCCAGCAATGGAAAAACAGGGGGGAACACCGGGGAGCTGTTTTTT.

The J gene is TRBJ2-7, the V gene TRBV13; 12 nucleotides line up with TRBD2. Germline V gives CDR1 PRHDT, CDR2 FYEKMQ (reference sequence). J was trimmed by 3 bases and V by 5 bases; bases with no gene match: 11. The CDR3 runs to 17 residues. The CDR3 sequence: CASSPNPETSGGYEQYF. CDR3 bases: TGTGCCAGCAGCCCAAACCCAGAGACTAGCGGGGGCTACGAGCAGTACTTC.

The rearrangement joins TRBV5-1 to TRBJ2-3, with 13 bases lining up with TRBD2. The V gene end was trimmed by 2 bases and the J gene end by 5 bases; junction bases not matched to a gene: 8. CDR3 size: 17 residues. Looked up from germline, CDR1 is SGHRS and CDR2 is YFSETQ. Here the CDR3 reads CASSFNGLAGVVDTQYF. The CDR3, as DNA: TGCGCCAGCAGCTTCAATGGACTAGCGGGAGTTGTAGATACGCAGTATTTT.

This clone was counted between two and nine times. V and J are TRBV4-1 and TRBJ1-6; D remains ambiguous. This CDR3 has 16 amino acids. Germline lookup yields CDR1 MGHRA and CDR2 YSYEKL. Between the trimmed V and J ends, which lost 3 bases and 2 bases, there was a span of 11 bases. The CDR3 bases are TGCGCCAGCAGCCAGGAGGGTAGGACCTATAATTCACCCCTCCACTTT. Its protein is CASSQEGRTYNSPLHF.

The chain carries TRBV5-1 and TRBJ2-7; D remains ambiguous. The germline gives CDR1 SGHRS, CDR2 YFSETQ. V was trimmed by 0 bases and J by 2 bases, leaving 12 bases between them. The CDR3 runs 15 residues. The DNA for the CDR3 is TGCGCCAGCAGCTTGGGGTCAAAAGGAGCCTACGAGCAGTACTTC. Amino acid sequence: CASSLGSKGAYEQYF. The full variable domain, with the rest looked up from reference TRBV5-1 and TRBJ2-7, is KAGVTQTPRYLIKTRGQQVTLSCSPISGHRSVSWYQQTPGQGLQFLFEYFSETQRNKGNFPGRFSGRQFSNSRSEMNVSTLELGDSALYLCASSLGSKGAYEQYFGPGTRLTVT.

This chain links TRBV3-1 (or the pseudogene TRBV3-2) with TRBJ2-5; tentative D call: TRBD1 (5 bases). The CDR3 extends over 16 amino acids. In germline, CDR1 is LGHDT, CDR2 YNNKEL (reference sequence). The germline V and J ends were trimmed by 3 bases and 2 bases, with 16 bases remaining between them. The CDR3 loop reads CASSHKSPGNQETQYF. CDR3 nucleotides: TGTGCCAGCAGCCACAAGAGCCCAGGGAATCAAGAGACCCAGTACTTC.

The rearrangement links TRBV11-3 to TRBJ2-1, with D possibly being TRBD2 (5 bases). CDR3 length equals 16 residues. Deletions cut 4 bases from V and 3 bases from J, with 16 bases between. The germline gives CDR1 SGHNT, CDR2 YENEEA. The CDR3 sequence: CASSSGGLLGYNEQFF. Here the CDR3 DNA reads TGTGCCAGCAGCTCCGGCGGGCTCTTAGGCTACAATGAGCAGTTCTTC. Using reference TRBV11-3 and TRBJ2-1 for the parts outside the CDR3, the full variable domain is EAGVVQSPRYKIIEKKQPVAFWCNPISGHNTLYWYLQNLGQGPELLIRYENEEAVDDSQLPKDRFSAERLKGVDSTLKIQPAELGDSAVYLCASSSGGLLGYNEQFFGPGTRLTVL.